This T cell receptor beta chain derives from a study of blood T cell repertoires in COVID-19. In the study overall: Collection of acute and convalescent COVID-19 samples took place in the United States, Italy and Spain. PBMCs, B-cell-depleted T cells, or T cells were the source of the cDNA or gDNA that made up the material.

Seattle's enrolled individuals joined amid active infection and were then monitored longitudinally. Per the original methods: Estimation of nucleated cell counts relied on the amplification of reference gene primers. Only in-frame clones appear in the TCRdb table, and some are missing; sequencing was by immunoSEQ multiplex PCR. V and J calls and clone size are copied from that table; D and trimming were computed from the DNA. The sample includes 200,000 to 250,000 clones, more than 75% of them seen just once. Per germline, CDR1 KGHSH and CDR2 LQKENI. This CDR3 is built from 13 residues. The V end lost 3 bases, the J end lost 2 bases, and 7 bases lay between the germline ends.

The chain carries TRBV18 and TRBJ1-2; D gene uncertain. The sequencing input was peripheral blood. The clonotype was recovered from a woman of 80 years or more with COVID-19, enrolled during active disease. The CDR3 DNA sequence: TGTGCCAGCTCACCTTCCAGAAACTATGGCTACACCTTC. Translation: CASSPSRNYGYTF.